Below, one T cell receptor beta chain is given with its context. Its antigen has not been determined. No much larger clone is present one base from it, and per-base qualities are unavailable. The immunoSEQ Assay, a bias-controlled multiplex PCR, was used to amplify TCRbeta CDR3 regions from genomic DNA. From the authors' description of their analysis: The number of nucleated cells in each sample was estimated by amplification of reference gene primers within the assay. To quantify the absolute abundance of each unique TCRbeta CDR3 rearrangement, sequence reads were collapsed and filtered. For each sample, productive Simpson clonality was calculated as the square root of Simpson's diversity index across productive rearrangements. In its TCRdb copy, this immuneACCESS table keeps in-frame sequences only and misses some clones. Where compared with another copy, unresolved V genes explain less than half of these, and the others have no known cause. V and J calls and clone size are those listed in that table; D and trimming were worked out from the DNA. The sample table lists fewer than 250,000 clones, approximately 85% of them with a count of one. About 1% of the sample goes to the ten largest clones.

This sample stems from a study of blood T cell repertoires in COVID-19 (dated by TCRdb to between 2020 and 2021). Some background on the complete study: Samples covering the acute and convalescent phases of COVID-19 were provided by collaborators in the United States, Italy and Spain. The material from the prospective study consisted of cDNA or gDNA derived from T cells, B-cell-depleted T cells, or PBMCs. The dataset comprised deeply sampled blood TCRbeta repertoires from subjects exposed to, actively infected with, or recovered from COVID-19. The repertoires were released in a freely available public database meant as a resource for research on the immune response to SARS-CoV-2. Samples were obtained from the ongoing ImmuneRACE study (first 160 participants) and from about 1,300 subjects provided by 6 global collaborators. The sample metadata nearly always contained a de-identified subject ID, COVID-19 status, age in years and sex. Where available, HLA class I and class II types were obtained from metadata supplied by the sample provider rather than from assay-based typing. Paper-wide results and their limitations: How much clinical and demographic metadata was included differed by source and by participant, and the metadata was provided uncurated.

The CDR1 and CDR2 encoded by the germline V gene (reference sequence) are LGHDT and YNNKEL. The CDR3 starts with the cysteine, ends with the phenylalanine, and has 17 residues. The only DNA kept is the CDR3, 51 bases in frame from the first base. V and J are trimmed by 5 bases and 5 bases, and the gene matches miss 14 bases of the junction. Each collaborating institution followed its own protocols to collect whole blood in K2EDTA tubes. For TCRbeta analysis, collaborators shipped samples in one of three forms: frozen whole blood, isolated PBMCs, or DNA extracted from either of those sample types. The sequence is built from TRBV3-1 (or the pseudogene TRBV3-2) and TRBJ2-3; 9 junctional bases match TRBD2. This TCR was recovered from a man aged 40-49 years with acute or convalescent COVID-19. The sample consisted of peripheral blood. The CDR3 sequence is CASSSRARGGLLDTQYF. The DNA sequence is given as TGTGCCAGCAGCTCAAGGGCGCGGGGGGGCCTGTTAGATACGCAGTATTTT.